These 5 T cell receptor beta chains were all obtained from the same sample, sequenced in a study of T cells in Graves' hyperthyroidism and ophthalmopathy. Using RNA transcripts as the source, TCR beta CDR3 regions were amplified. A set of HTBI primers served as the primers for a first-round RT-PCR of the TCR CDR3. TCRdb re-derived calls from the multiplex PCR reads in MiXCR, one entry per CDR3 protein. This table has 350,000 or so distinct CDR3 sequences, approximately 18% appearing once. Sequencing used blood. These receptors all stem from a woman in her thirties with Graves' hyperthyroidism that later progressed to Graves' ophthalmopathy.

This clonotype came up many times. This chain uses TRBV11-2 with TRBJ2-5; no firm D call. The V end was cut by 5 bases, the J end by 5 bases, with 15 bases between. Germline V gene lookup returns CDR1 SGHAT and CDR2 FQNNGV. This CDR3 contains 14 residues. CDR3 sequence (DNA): TGTGCCAGCAGCCTAAGTGCGATCAGGGAGACCCAGTACTTC. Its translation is CASSLSAIRETQYF.

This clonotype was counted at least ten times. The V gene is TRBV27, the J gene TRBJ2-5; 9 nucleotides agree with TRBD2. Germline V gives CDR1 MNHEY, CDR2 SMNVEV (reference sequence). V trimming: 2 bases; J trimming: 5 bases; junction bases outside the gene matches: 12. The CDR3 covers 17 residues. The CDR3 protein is CASSLMSGGYTVETQYF. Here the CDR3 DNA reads TGTGCCAGCAGTTTAATGAGCGGGGGGTACACTGTGGAGACCCAGTACTTC.

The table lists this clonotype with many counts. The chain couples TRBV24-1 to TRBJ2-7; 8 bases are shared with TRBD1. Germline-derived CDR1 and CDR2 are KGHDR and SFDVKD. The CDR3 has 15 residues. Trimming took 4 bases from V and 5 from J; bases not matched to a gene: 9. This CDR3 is CATSDKGTGRHEQYF. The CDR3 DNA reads TGTGCCACCAGTGACAAAGGGACAGGCAGGCACGAGCAGTACTTC.

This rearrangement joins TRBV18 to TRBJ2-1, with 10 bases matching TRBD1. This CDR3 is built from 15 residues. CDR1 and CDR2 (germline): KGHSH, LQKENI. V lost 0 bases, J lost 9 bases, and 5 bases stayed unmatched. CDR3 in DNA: TGTGCCAGCTCACCACCGGGACAGGGGCTCACTGAGCAGTTCTTC. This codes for CASSPPGQGLTEQFF.

The CDR3: CASSREYSNQPQHF. Here the CDR3 DNA reads TGTGCCAGCAGTAGAGAATATAGCAATCAGCCCCAGCATTTT. The chain combines TRBV2 with TRBJ1-5; D gene uncertain. In germline, CDR1 is SNHLY, CDR2 FYNNEI. The CDR3 runs 14 residues. With 5 bases removed from V and 0 bases from J, the gap between germline ends came to 8 bases.